The 16 T cell receptor beta chains given below trace back to one sample, sequenced in a study of response to subunit inactivated influenza vaccine. TCRdb reprocessed the RT-PCR reads with MiXCR, giving one entry per CDR3 protein. The sample carries hundreds of thousands of distinct CDR3 sequences, about 17% recorded once. The material sequenced was CD4+ T cells sorted from PBMCs, taken roughly 24 months after vaccination. All receptors derive from a man between 50 and 75 years old who received an inactivated influenza vaccine.

A few counts support this clonotype. V gene TRBV20-1 combines with J gene TRBJ1-6; D is unclear. Germline assignment: CDR1 DFQATT and CDR2 SNEGSKA (reference sequence). V was pared by 1 base and J by 9 bases, with 7 bases between. This CDR3 contains 12 residues. Here the CDR3 reads CSARVQSSPLHF. The CDR3 DNA reads TGCAGTGCTAGAGTCCAGTCTTCACCCCTCCACTTT.

V usage is TRBV4-3 and J usage is TRBJ1-6, with 8 bases identical to TRBD1. CDR1 is LGHNA and CDR2 is YSLEER in the germline V gene. Losses at the gene ends were 2 bases for V and 1 base for J; bases not matched to a gene: 7. This CDR3 is 18 amino acids long. CDR3 nucleotides: TGCGCCAGCAGCCAAAAGGAGACAGGGGTGTCCTATAATTCACCCCTCCACTTT. Translated: CASSQKETGVSYNSPLHF.

The rearrangement joins TRBV20-1 to TRBJ1-1; 11 bases fit TRBD1. V shed 6 bases and J 5 bases; nucleotides not matched to a gene: 14. Germline lookup yields CDR1 DFQATT and CDR2 SNEGSKA (reference sequence). This CDR3 spans 16 amino acids. CDR3 in amino acids: CSAQDRGRSRGTEAFF. CDR3 nucleotides: TGCAGTGCCCAGGACAGGGGGCGCAGTAGAGGAACTGAAGCTTTCTTT.

This clonotype was observed at least ten times. The rearrangement uses TRBV4-2 and TRBJ2-1, with 11 bases aligning to TRBD2. The CDR3 is 17 amino acids. The junction had 8 bases not matched to a gene; V was cut back by 1 base and J by 6 bases. The V gene's germline CDR1 is LGHNA and CDR2 YNFKEQ. The CDR3 is CASSQGDLAGGGNEQFF. The CDR3 DNA reads as TGTGCCAGCAGCCAAGGGGATCTAGCGGGGGGTGGCAATGAGCAGTTCTTC.

The genes are TRBV27 and TRBJ2-5; no clear D gene. This CDR3 has 13 residues. V was clipped by 5 bases and J by 5 bases, with 12 bases between them. CDR1 MNHEY and CDR2 SMNVEV come from the germline V gene (reference sequence). The CDR3 bases are TGTGCCAGCAGTCCTCACCCCCGGGAGACCCAGTACTTC. Encoded protein: CASSPHPRETQYF.

This clonotype was counted only a few times. This rearrangement joins TRBV6-2 or TRBV6-3 to TRBJ2-2, with D perhaps TRBD1 (6 bases). Germline CDR1 reads MNHEY; CDR2 reads SVGEGT. The length of the CDR3 is 13 residues. V was cut by 4 bases and J by 7 bases, with 10 bases left in between. Here the CDR3 reads CASSWGRGGELFF. The CDR3 DNA reads as TGTGCCAGCAGTTGGGGGCGTGGCGGGGAGCTGTTTTTT.

This chain connects TRBV29-1 to TRBJ1-4, with 7 bases aligning to TRBD1. The junction had 9 bases not matched to a gene; V was cut back by 3 bases and J by 8 bases. Germline assignment: CDR1 SQVTM and CDR2 ANQGSEA. This CDR3 region has 14 residues. The CDR3 DNA is TGCAGCGTTGACACAGGGGCCGGAGGAGAAAAACTGTTTTTT. It yields the protein CSVDTGAGGEKLFF. Looking up the rest from reference TRBV29-1 and TRBJ1-4 gives the full variable domain: SAVISQKPSRDICQRGTSLTIQCQVDSQVTMMFWYRQQPGQSLTLIATANQGSEATYESGFVIDKFPISRPNLTFSTLTVSNMSPEDSSIYLCSVDTGAGGEKLFFGSGTQLSVL.

This clonotype was observed a handful of times. The V call is TRBV12-3 or TRBV12-4, the J call TRBJ1-2, with D perhaps matching TRBD1 (6 bases). The CDR3 spans 15 residues. The V and J ends lost 1 base and 5 bases respectively, with 14 bases between them. CDR3 coding DNA: TGTGCCAGCAGTTTAGAGGGGTGGGGGGCGTATGGCTACACCTTC. Translated, it gives CASSLEGWGAYGYTF.

The J gene is TRBJ2-3, the V gene TRBV20-1; the match to TRBD2 covers 8 bases. The CDR3 contains 14 residues. Germline trimming cut 1 base from V and 8 bases from J; bases unmatched to any gene: 8. In germline, CDR1 is DFQATT, CDR2 SNEGSKA (reference sequence). Here the CDR3 DNA reads TGCAGTGCTAGAGGAGGGACTAGTTCAGCTACGCAGTATTTT. Translating gives CSARGGTSSATQYF.

The sample holds a few counts of this clonotype. The chain is built from TRBV20-1 and TRBJ2-5, with D hard to call. This CDR3 is 14 amino acids long. Trimming shortened V by 1 base and J by 0 bases, and 9 bases separated the two germline ends. Germline V lookup: CDR1 DFQATT, CDR2 SNEGSKA (reference sequence). DNA of the CDR3: TGCAGTGCTAGAGTCCCAATAGACCAAGAGACCCAGTACTTC. Translated: CSARVPIDQETQYF.

This clonotype was detected a few times. The J gene is TRBJ2-3, the V gene TRBV15; no reliable D call. Germline V gene data show CDR1 as LNHNV and CDR2 as YYDKDF (reference sequence). The CDR3 extends over 12 amino acids. The V gene lost 4 bases and the J gene lost 0 bases, with 2 bases spanning the gap. The CDR3 spells CATSTSTDTQYF. CDR3 nucleotide sequence: TGTGCCACCAGCACTAGCACAGATACGCAGTATTTT.

This clonotype came up many times. The chain is built from TRBV7-9 and TRBJ2-7, with a tentative D call TRBD1 (5 bases). Germline V CDR1 and CDR2: SEHNR, FQNEAQ (reference sequence). This CDR3 is 14 amino acids long. Trimming pared 5 bases from V and 2 bases from J, leaving 13 bases between. The CDR3 is CASSPVGQPYEQYF. The CDR3 region has the DNA TGTGCCAGCAGCCCCGTGGGGCAGCCCTACGAGCAGTACTTC.

The chain recombines TRBV6-1 with TRBJ2-2; D ambiguous. The CDR3 extends over 13 amino acids. V lost 5 bases, J lost 0 bases, and 4 bases lay in between. Germline CDR1 and CDR2: MNHNS and SASEGT. The CDR3 sequence is CASSKPNTGELFF. In DNA, the CDR3 is TGTGCCAGCAGTAAACCGAACACCGGGGAGCTGTTTTTT.

This clonotype has a handful of counts. The rearrangement uses TRBV9 and TRBJ2-2; TRBD2 aligns across 10 bases. V lost 0 bases and J lost 1; bases outside the gene matches: 0. The CDR3 covers 16 residues. Germline CDR1 and CDR2: SGDLS and YYNGEE. The CDR3 sequence is CASSVGLAGNTGELFF. The CDR3 coding sequence is TGTGCCAGCAGCGTAGGACTAGCGGGGAACACCGGGGAGCTGTTTTTT.

This clonotype showed up just a few times. The chain joins TRBV7-2 to TRBJ2-4; no reliable D call. Looked up from germline, CDR1 is SGHTA and CDR2 is FQGNSA. V lost 5 bases, J lost 13 bases, and 21 bases lay in between. The CDR3 is 14 residues long. CDR3 DNA: TGTGCCAGCAGCCCAGATAGGCGGTTTCGGGCACAGTACTTC. Amino acid sequence: CASSPDRRFRAQYF. The full variable domain, with the rest looked up from reference TRBV7-2 and TRBJ2-4, is GAGVSQSPSNKVTEKGKDVELRCDPISGHTALYWYRQSLGQGLEFLIYFQGNSAPDKSGLPSDRFSAERTGGSVSTLTIQRTQQEDSAVYLCASSPDRRFRAQYFGAGTRLSVL.

This clonotype was seen a few times. The chain links TRBV20-1 to TRBJ1-4; TRBD1 might be the D (6 bases). CDR1 is DFQATT, CDR2 SNEGSKA, per germline (reference sequence). Trimming removed 6 bases at V and 7 bases at J, with 18 bases between. The CDR3 sequence is 14 residues long. The CDR3 nucleotides are TGCAGTGCGATCCATACAGGGATGGGTGAAAAACTGTTTTTT. It translates to CSAIHTGMGEKLFF.